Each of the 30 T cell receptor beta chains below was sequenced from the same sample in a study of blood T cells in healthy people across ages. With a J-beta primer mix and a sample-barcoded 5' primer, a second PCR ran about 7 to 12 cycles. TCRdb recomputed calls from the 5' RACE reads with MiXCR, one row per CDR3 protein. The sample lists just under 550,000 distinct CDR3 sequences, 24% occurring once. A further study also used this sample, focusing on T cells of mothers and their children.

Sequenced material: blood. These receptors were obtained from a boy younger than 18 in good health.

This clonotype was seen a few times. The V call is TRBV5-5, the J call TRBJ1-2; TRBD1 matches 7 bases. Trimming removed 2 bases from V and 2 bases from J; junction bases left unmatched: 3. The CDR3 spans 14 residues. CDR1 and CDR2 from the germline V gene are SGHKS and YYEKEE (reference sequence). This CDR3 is CASSFDRVNYGYTF. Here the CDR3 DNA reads TGTGCCAGCAGCTTCGACAGGGTGAACTATGGCTACACCTTC.

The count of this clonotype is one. The DNA of the CDR3 is TGTGCCAGCAGTGAACCTACTAGCGGGGGGGGCAATGAGCAGTTCTTC. Translation gives CASSEPTSGGGNEQFF. The V gene is TRBV6-1, the J gene TRBJ2-1; 13 bases align to TRBD2. The CDR3 is made up of 16 amino acids. Germline V lookup: CDR1 MNHNS, CDR2 SASEGT. V dropped 2 bases and J dropped 6; count of bases not matched to a gene: 4.

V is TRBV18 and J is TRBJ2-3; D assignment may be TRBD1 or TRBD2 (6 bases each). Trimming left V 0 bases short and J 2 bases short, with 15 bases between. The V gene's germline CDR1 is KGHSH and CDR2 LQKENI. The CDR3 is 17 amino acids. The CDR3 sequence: CASSPPRGAMDTDTQYF. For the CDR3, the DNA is TGTGCCAGCTCACCACCAAGGGGGGCCATGGACACAGATACGCAGTATTTT.

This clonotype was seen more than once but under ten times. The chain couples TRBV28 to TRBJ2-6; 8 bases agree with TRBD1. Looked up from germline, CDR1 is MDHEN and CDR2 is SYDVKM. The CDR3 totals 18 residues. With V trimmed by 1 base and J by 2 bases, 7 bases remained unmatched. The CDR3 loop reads CASSLSTLQGAGANVLTF. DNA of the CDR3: TGTGCCAGCAGTTTATCCACCTTACAGGGGGCTGGGGCCAACGTCCTGACTTTC.

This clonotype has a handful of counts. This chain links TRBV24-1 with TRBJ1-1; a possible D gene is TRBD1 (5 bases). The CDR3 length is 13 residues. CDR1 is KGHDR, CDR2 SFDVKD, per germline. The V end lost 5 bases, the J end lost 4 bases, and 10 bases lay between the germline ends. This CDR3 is CATSVPGSTEAFF. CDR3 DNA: TGTGCCACCAGTGTACCAGGGTCCACTGAAGCTTTCTTT.

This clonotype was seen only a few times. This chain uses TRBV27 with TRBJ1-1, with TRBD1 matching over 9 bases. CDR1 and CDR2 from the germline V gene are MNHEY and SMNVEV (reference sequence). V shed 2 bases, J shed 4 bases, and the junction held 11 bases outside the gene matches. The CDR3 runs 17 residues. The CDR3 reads CASSLGNRGRVGTEAFF. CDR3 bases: TGTGCCAGCAGTTTAGGTAACAGGGGGCGAGTCGGCACTGAAGCTTTCTTT.

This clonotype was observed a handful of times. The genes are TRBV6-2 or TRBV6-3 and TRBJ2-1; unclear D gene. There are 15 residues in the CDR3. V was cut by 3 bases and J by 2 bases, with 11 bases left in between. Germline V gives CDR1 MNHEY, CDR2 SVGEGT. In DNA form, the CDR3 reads TGTGCCAGCAGTTATGGAGCCATGACCTACAATGAGCAGTTCTTC. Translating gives CASSYGAMTYNEQFF.

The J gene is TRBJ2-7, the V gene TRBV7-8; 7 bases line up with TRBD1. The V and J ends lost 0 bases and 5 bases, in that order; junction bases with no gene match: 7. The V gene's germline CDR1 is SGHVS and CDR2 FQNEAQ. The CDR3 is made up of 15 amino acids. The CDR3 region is CASSLAYRDSHEQYF. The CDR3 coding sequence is TGTGCCAGCAGCTTAGCTTACCGGGACAGTCACGAGCAGTACTTC.

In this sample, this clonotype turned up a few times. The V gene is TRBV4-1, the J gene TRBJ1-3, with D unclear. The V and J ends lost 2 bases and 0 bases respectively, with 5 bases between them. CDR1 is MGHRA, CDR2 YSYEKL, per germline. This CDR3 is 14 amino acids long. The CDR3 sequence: CASSQTVSGNTIYF. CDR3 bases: TGCGCCAGCAGCCAAACCGTCTCTGGAAACACCATATATTTT.

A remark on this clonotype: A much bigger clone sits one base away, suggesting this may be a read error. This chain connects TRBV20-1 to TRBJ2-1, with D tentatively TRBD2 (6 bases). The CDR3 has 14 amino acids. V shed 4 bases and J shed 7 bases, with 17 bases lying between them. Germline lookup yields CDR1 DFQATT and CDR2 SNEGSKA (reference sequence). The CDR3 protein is CSAIRGLFDNEQFF. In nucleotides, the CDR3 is TGCAGTGCTATACGGGGGTTATTTGATAATGAGCAGTTCTTC.

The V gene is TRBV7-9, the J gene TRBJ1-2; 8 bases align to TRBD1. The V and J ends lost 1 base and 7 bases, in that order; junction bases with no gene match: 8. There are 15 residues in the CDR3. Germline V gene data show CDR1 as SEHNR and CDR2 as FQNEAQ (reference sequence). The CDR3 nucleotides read TGTGCCAGCAGCTTAGTGACAGGGGCCAAGGGTGGCTACACCTTC. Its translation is CASSLVTGAKGGYTF.

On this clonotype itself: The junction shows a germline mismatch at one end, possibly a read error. The CDR3 here is CSVSLGSGVNCGYTF. CDR3 in DNA: TGCAGCGTTTCCCTCGGCTCGGGGGTCAACTGTGGCTACACCTTC. The chain uses TRBV29-1 and TRBJ1-2; weak D call: TRBD1 (5 bases). This CDR3 has 15 amino acids. From germline, CDR1 is SQVTM and CDR2 ANQGSEA.

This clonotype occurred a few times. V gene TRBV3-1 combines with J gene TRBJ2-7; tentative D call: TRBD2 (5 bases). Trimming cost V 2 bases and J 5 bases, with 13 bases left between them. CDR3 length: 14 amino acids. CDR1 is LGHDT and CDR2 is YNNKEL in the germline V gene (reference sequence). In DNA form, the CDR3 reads TGTGCCAGCAGCCAAACCTTCGGGGAGAACGAGCAGTACTTC. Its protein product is CASSQTFGENEQYF.

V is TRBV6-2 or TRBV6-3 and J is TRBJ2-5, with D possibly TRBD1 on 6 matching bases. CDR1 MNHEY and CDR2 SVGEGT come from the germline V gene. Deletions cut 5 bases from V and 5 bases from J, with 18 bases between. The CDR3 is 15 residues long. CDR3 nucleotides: TGTGCCAGCAGTCCAACAAGGACAGTGGGGGAGACCCAGTACTTC. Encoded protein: CASSPTRTVGETQYF.

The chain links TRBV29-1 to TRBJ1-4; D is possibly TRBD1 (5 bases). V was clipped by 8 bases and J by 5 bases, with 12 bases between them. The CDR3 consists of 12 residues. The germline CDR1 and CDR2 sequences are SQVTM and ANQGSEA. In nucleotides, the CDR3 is TGCAGCCTCAGAGGGGCGAATGAAAAACTGTTTTTT. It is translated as CSLRGANEKLFF.

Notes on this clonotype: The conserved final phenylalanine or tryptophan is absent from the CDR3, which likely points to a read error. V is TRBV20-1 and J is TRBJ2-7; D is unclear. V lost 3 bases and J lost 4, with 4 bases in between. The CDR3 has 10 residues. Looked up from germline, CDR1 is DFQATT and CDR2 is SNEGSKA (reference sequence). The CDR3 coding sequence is TGCAGTGCTAGTAGATACGAGCAGTACTCC. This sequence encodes CSASRYEQYS.

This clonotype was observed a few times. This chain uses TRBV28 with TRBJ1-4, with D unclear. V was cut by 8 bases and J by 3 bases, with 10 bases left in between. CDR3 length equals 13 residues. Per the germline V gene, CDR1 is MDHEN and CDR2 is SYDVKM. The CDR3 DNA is TGTGCCAGCGTAAAGGGAGCTAATGAAAAACTGTTTTTT. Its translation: CASVKGANEKLFF.

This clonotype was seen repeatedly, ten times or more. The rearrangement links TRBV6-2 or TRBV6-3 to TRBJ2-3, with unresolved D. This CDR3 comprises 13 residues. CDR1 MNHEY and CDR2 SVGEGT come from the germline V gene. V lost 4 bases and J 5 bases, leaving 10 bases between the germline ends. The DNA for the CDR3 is TGTGCCAGCAGTTTCGATGATTTAGATACGCAGTATTTT. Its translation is CASSFDDLDTQYF.

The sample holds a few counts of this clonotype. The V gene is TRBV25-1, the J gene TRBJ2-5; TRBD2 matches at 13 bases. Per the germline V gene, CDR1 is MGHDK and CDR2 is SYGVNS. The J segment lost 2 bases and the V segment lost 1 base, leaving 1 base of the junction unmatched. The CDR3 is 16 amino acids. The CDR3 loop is CASSESGLAGQETQYF. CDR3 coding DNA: TGTGCCAGCAGTGAATCGGGACTAGCGGGACAAGAGACCCAGTACTTC.

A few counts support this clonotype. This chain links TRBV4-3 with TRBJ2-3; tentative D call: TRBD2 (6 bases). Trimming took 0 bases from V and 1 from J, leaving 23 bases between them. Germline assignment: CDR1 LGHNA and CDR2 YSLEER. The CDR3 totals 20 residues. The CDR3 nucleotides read TGCGCCAGCAGCCAAGATCTCGAAGCAGTCCGGGAGTGGGGCACAGATACGCAGTATTTT. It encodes CASSQDLEAVREWGTDTQYF.

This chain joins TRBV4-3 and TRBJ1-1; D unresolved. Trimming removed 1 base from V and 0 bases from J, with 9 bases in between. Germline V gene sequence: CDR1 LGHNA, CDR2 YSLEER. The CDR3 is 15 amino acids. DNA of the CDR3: TGCGCCAGCAGCCAAGGCCCCGTCATGAACACTGAAGCTTTCTTT. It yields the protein CASSQGPVMNTEAFF.

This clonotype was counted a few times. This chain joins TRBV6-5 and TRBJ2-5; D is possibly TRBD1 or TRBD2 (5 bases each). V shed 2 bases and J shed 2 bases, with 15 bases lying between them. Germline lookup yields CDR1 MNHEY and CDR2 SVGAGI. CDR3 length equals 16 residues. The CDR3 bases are TGTGCCAGCAGTTACGTCAGGGTCGGGGCGCAAGAGACCCAGTACTTC. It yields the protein CASSYVRVGAQETQYF.

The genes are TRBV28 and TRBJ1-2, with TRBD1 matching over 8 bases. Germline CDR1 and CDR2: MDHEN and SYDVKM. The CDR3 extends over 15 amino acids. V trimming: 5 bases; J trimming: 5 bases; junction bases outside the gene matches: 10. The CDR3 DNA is TGTGCCAGCAGTCCCCCGCCAGGGGGCATATATGGCTACACCTTC. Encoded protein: CASSPPPGGIYGYTF.

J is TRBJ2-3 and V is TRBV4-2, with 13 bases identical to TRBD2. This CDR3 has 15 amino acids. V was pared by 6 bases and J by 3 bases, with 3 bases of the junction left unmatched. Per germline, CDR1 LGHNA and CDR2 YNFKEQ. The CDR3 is CASRGTSGTTDTQYF. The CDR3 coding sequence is TGTGCCAGCAGAGGGACTAGCGGGACAACAGATACGCAGTATTTT.

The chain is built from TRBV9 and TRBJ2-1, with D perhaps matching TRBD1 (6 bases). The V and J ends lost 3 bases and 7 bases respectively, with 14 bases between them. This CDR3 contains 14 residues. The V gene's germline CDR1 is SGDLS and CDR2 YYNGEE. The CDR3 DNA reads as TGTGCCAGCAGCGCCCCACGACAGGCAAATGAGCAGTTCTTC. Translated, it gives CASSAPRQANEQFF.

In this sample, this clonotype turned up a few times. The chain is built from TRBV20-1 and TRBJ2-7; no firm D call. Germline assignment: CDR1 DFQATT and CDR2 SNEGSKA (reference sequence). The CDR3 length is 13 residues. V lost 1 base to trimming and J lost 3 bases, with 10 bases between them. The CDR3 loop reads CSARGTAIYEQYF. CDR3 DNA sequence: TGCAGTGCTAGAGGGACCGCCATCTACGAGCAGTACTTC.

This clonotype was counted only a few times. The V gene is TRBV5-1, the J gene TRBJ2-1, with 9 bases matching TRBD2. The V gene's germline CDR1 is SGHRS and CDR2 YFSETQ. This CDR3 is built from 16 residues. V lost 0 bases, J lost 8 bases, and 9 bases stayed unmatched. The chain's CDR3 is CASSLDGGRAYHEQFF. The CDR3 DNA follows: TGCGCCAGCAGCTTGGATGGCGGGAGGGCTTACCATGAGCAGTTCTTC.

This CDR3 reads CASTLPPQETQYF. DNA for the CDR3: TGTGCCAGCACCCTGCCCCCACAAGAGACCCAGTACTTC. The J gene is TRBJ2-5, the V gene TRBV7-9; D ambiguous. This CDR3 is built from 13 residues. The germline V gene encodes CDR1 SEHNR and CDR2 FQNEAQ (reference sequence). V lost 7 bases, J lost 2 bases, and 11 bases lay in between. Combining the CDR3 with reference TRBV7-9 and TRBJ2-5 gives the whole variable domain DTGVSQNPRHKITKRGQNVTFRCDPISEHNRLYWYRQTLGQGPEFLTYFQNEAQLEKSRLLSDRFSAERPKGSFSTLEIQRTEQGDSAMYLCASTLPPQETQYFGPGTRLLVL.

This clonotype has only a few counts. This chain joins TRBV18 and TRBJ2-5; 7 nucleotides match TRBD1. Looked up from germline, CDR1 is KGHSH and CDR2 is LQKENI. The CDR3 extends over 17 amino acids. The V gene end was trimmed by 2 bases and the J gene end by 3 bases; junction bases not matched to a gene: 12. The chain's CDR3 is CASSPIRLGDREETQYF. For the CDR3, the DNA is TGTGCCAGCTCACCAATTCGGTTGGGCGACAGGGAAGAGACCCAGTACTTC.

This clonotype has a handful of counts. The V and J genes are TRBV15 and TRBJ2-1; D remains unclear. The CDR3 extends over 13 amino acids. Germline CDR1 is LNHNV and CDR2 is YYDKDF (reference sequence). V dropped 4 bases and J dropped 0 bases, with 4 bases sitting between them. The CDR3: CATSMSSYNEQFF. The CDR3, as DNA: TGTGCCACCAGCATGAGCTCCTACAATGAGCAGTTCTTC.